The clone carrying this T cell receptor (beta chain) was counted a few times. This sample stems from a study of early T cells in non-severe SARS-CoV-2 infection. The V gene lost 5 bases and the J gene lost 7 bases, with 12 bases spanning the gap. This CDR3 is built from 13 residues. Per germline, CDR1 SGHTA and CDR2 FQGTGA. Via MiXCR, TCRdb re-called the 5' RACE reads, giving one row per CDR3 protein. The table lists approximately 110,000 distinct CDR3 sequences, 14% to 15% of them singletons. The chain joins TRBV7-3 to TRBJ1-5, with a possible D match to TRBD1 (5 bases). The clonotype was recovered from an adult who was a healthcare worker with PCR-confirmed SARS-CoV-2 infection or an uninfected control (not recorded which). The sequenced material came from whole blood. The CDR3 protein is CASSPPGEQPQHF. The CDR3 region has the DNA TGTGCCAGCAGCCCGCCGGGGGAACAGCCCCAGCATTTT. The full variable domain, in which reference TRBV7-3 and TRBJ1-5 provide the parts outside the CDR3, is GAGVSQTPSNKVTEKGKYVELRCDPISGHTALYWYRQSLGQGPEFLIYFQGTGAADDSGLPNDRFFAVRPEGSVSTLKIQRTERGDSAVYLCASSPPGEQPQHFGDGTRLSIL.